This T cell receptor (beta chain) was found in a study of vaccination effects on CD4 cells after COVID-19. Study context: Relative to the second dose, post-vaccine samples were obtained a median of 72 days later.

Study-wide findings and caveats: The study found marked clonal contraction of infection- and vaccine-induced clones late after vaccination.

Viral peptide pools were used in the ViraFEST assay to expand antigen-specific CD4+ T cells, and sequencing came afterward. Culture proceeded for approximately 10 days, and CD4+ T cells were then isolated. It was two doses of either the BNT162b2 or mRNA-1273 vaccine that participants received. Negative nucleocapsid antibody tests before and after vaccination confirmed no previous SARS-CoV-2 infection. About this clone itself: What it binds is not known.

CDR3 length: 17 amino acids. Germline-derived CDR1 and CDR2 are MNHEY and SVGEGT. V dropped 0 bases and J dropped 2 bases, with 14 bases sitting between them. Profiling relied on immunoSEQ multiplex PCR, and the TCRdb table lists in-frame clones only, not all of them. The sample contains tens of thousands of clones, around 80% of which appear only once. The receptor comes from a human donor who received a COVID-19 vaccine. The chain employs TRBV6-2 or TRBV6-3 and TRBJ1-5; no clear D gene. Source: CD4+ T cells from PBMCs cultured with HCoV-OC43 spike peptides, taken after COVID-19 vaccination. Regarding subset: HCoV-OC43 spike overlapping peptide pool stimulation. CDR3 sequence: CASSYSVGQAGNQPQHF. The CDR3 DNA reads TGTGCCAGCAGTTACTCGGTAGGGCAGGCTGGCAATCAGCCCCAGCATTTT.